The T cell receptor (beta chain) described here comes from a study of T cell responses to AZD1222 COVID-19 vaccine (dated by TCRdb to about 2021). For the study in its entirety: TCR sequencing was performed for 230 to 250 trial participants, of whom roughly 200 were given two doses of AZD1222 and around 25 were given two doses of MenACWY control vaccine. Trial participants were enrolled into age subgroups of 18-55, 56-69 and 70-plus years, which contained roughly 150, 30 and 60 TCR-sequenced participants, respectively.

Study-wide conclusions, independent of this receptor: The whole spike protein was spanned by vaccine-associated CD4 TCRs, and dominant responses were seen in regions 160-218 and 743-854. Conclusions about previously exposed vaccinees are limited, since just five or six AZD1222 recipients were seropositive for SARS-CoV-2 at baseline. Reportedly, close to half of the unique spike-specific TCRs recognized epitopes lying outside the regions that are mutated in the B.1.351 and B.1.1.7 variants. No day 14 peak-response samples were available, so repertoires were characterized only after the peak T cell response. A significant rise in spike-specific TCR breadth and depth was observed after two AZD1222 doses relative to day 0 and relative to MenACWY recipients. Most participants were white British and females outnumbered males, and the authors suggested that clonal diversity may have been underestimated. In the small 56-69-year group, the increase in depth fell short of significance, most likely because of low power.

The CDR3 regions of human TCRbeta chains were analyzed by immunosequencing. Per the authors' processing: TCRs in the repertoires were compared against a reference library of SARS-CoV-2-specific TCRs that had been generated with the MIRA antigen-specificity platform. Breadth was defined as the fraction of unique TCRs that were SARS-CoV-2-associated, and depth was defined as the fraction of total T cells that were SARS-CoV-2-associated. Using the MIRA data, each spike-specific TCR was mapped to the spike region that the TCR reacts to and placed in a CD4 or CD8 class. Log10-transformed breadth and depth values were compared by one-way ANOVA with Sidak's multiple comparisons tests. TCRdb retrieved this table from immuneACCESS and kept in-frame rearrangements only. Not all clones are present; in checked studies, unresolved V genes account for under half, and no reason is known for the remainder. That table supplies the V and J calls and clone size; D and trimming were determined from the DNA. This sample comprises approximately 180,000 clones, approximately 92% of them detected only once. The top ten hold around 3.6% of the sample.

Details on this clone: The antigen this receptor binds is unknown. Base qualities are not recorded, but no much larger clone differs from it by a single base.

The sample's time point label, in plain terms: about 28 days (+/-7) after the second vaccine dose. Per the publication, the treatment or condition label means: meningococcal conjugate vaccine given as trial control. Vaccinee samples came from UK trials COV001 and COV002, including a single-blind randomized controlled phase 2/3 trial of AZD1222 (ChAdOx1 nCoV-19) in healthy adults. Trial participant PBMC samples were collected at day 0 and day 28 after the second dose for TCRbeta chain sequencing. Sequencing was performed on peripheral blood, taken 28 days after the second dose of the MenACWY control vaccine. The source of this sequence is an adult who received the MenACWY meningococcal vaccine as a control.

The base sequence is TGTGCCAGCAGCTTACGCCGACAGTTGAACACTGAAGCTTTCTTT. This yields the protein CASSLRRQLNTEAFF. The rearranged segments are TRBV7-9 and TRBJ1-1; the best D guess is TRBD1, with 5 bases matching. From cysteine to phenylalanine, the CDR3 is 15 amino acids long. The sequence is cut down to CDR3 DNA, 45 bases in frame from base 1. The germline V gene (reference sequence) gives CDR1 as SEHNR and CDR2 as FQNEAQ. V and J are truncated by 2 bases and 0 bases respectively, leaving an intervening sequence of 10 bases.